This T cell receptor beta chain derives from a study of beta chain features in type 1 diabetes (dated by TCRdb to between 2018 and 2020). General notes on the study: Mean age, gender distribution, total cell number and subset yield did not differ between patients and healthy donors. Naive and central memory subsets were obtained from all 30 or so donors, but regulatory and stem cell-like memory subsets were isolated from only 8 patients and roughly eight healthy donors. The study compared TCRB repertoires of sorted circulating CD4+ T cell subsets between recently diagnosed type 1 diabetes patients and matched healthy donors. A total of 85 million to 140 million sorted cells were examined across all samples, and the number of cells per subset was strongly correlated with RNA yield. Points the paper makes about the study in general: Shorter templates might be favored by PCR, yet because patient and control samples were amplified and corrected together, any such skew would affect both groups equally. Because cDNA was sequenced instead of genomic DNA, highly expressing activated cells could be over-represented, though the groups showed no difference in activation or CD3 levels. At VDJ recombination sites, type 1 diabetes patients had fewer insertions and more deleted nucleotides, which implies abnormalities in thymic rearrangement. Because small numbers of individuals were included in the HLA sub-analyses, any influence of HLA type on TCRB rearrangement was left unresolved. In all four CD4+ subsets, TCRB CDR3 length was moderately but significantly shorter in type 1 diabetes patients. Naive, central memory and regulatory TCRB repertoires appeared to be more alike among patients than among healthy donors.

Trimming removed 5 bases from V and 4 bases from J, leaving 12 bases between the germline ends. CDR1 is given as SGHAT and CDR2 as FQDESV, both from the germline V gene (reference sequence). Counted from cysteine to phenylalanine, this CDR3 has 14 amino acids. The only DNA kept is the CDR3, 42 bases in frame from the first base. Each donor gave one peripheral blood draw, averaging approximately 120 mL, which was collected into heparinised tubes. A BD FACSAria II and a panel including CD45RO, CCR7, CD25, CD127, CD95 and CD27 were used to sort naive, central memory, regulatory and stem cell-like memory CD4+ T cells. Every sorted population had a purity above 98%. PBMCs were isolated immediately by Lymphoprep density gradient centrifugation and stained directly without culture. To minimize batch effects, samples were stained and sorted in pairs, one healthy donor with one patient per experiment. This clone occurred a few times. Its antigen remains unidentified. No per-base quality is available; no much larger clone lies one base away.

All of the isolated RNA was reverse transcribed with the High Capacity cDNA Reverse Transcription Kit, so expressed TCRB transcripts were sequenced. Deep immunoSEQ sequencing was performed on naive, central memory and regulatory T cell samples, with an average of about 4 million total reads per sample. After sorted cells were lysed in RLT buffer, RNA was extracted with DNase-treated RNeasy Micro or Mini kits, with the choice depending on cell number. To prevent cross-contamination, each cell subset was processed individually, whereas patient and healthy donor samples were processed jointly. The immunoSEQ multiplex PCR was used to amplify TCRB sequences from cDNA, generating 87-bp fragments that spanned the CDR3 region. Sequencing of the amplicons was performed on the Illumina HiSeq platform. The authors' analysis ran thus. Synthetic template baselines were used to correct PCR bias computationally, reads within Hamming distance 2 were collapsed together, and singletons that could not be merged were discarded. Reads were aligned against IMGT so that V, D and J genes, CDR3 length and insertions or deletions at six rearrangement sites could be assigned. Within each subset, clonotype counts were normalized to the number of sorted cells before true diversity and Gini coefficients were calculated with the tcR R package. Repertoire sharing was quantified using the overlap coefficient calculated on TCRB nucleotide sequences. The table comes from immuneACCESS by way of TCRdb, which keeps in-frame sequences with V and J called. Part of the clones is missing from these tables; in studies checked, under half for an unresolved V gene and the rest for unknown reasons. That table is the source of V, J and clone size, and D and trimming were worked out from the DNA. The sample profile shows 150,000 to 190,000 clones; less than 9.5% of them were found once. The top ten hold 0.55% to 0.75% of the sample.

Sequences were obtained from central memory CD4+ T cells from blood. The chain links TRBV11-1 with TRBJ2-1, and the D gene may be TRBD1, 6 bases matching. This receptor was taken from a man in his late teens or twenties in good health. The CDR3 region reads CASSRQESYNEQFF. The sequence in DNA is TGTGCCAGCAGCCGACAGGAAAGTTACAATGAGCAGTTCTTC.